These T cell receptor beta chains were read from a single sample in a study of shared clonotypes between healthy human individuals. Sequenced by immunoSEQ multiplex PCR; TCRdb stores in-frame clones only, minus some. The data contain roughly 2.2 million clones, around 93% of them singletons. Material for sequencing was naive CD4+ T cells from PBMCs. These receptors originate from a man aged 18 to 29 in good health. Some clones in this sample may be carry-over from other donors' samples. Each CDR3 is given with its conserved first and last residue.

V	CDR3
TRBV7-9	CASSTSGRTDTQYF
TRBV7-3	CASSLQVGLSNTGELFF
TRBV7-2	CASSFARGYTEAFF
TRBV6-5	CASRGLAGAGEQYF
TRBV5-1	CASSVGGGGQYF
TRBV28	CASTYLQGRTGELFF
TRBV10-3	CATSIRGRPDGTGELFF
TRBV16	CASSQEGQGLQPQHF
TRBV29-1	CSVWESGTQYF
TRBV7-7	CASSFPMDPDTQYF
TRBV6-6	CASSGPVGTEAFF
TRBV7-6	CASSLVGGETQYF
TRBV5-1	CASSVRQGPATNEKLFF
TRBV28	CASSFGTWYEQYF
TRBV28	CATLDSTDTQYF
TRBV5-4	CASSQPQGNTEAFF
TRBV5-6	CASSSGPSGNTIYF
TRBV11-3	CASSLRGGGRSYEQFF
TRBV28	CASSLWIEGAKEQYF
TRBV11-1	CASSFRAGVGETQYF
TRBV11-2	CASSTPSSYNEQFF